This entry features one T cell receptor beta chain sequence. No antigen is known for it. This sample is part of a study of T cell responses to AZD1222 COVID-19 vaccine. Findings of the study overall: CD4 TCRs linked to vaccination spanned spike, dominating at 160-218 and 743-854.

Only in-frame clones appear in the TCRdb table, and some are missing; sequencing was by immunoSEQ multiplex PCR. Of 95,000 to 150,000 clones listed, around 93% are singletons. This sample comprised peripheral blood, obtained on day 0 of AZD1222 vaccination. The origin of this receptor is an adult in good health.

In DNA, the CDR3 is TGTGCCAGCAGTGCCCCGAACCGACTAGCGATAAACGAGCAGTACTTC. Translated, it gives CASSAPNRLAINEQYF. The chain uses TRBV28 and TRBJ2-7; TRBD2 matches at 8 bases. Germline-derived CDR1 and CDR2 are MDHEN and SYDVKM. CDR3 length: 16 residues. The junction had 14 bases not matched to a gene; V was cut back by 5 bases and J by 5 bases.